The next 26 T cell receptor beta chains were all read from a single sample in a study of CD8+CD57+ T cells in acquired aplastic anemia. CD8+CD57+ cell expansion had been shown by flow cytometry in patients chosen for sequencing. CDR3 and TCR beta VDJ profiling relied on a genomic DNA template. TCRdb re-analysed the reads in MiXCR, keeping a single row per CDR3 protein. The sample has about 180,000 distinct CDR3 sequences; roughly three fifths are singletons. The sequenced sample was sorted CD4+, CD8+, or CD8+CD57+ T cells (not recorded which) from PBMCs. These receptors were taken from a human donor with aplastic anemia.

This clonotype was found many times. The CDR3 DNA is TGTGCCAGCAGTGTGGGACAGGTTGATGGCTACACCTTC. Its protein product is CASSVGQVDGYTF. The chain has TRBV25-1 and TRBJ1-2; 8 nucleotides align to TRBD1. CDR3 length equals 13 residues. V gave up 4 bases and J gave up 6 bases; unmatched junction bases: 4. The germline CDR1 and CDR2 sequences are MGHDK and SYGVNS.

The rearrangement links TRBV29-1 to TRBJ2-7, with 10 bases that match TRBD1. The CDR3 runs to 13 residues. J was trimmed by 3 bases and V by 8 bases; bases with no gene match: 7. Germline V gives CDR1 SQVTM, CDR2 ANQGSEA. The CDR3 DNA sequence: TGCAGCAGTCCCGGACAGGGGGGCTACGAGCAGTACTTC. Translated: CSSPGQGGYEQYF.

The J gene is TRBJ1-6, the V gene TRBV25-1; tentatively, D is TRBD1 (6 bases). Looked up from germline, CDR1 is MGHDK and CDR2 is SYGVNS. The CDR3 length is 16 residues. The V end was cut by 8 bases, the J end by 0 bases, with 14 bases between. This CDR3 is CASADSFSSYNSPLHF. In DNA form, the CDR3 reads TGTGCCAGCGCGGACAGTTTCAGCTCCTATAATTCACCCCTCCACTTT.

This clonotype came up many times. The V gene is TRBV27, the J gene TRBJ2-7, with 10 bases fitting TRBD1. The CDR3 contains 13 residues. Germline CDR1 and CDR2: MNHEY and SMNVEV (reference sequence). V shed 4 bases, J shed 3 bases, and the junction held 0 bases outside the gene matches. The CDR3 loop is CASSWDRGYEQYF. DNA for the CDR3: TGTGCCAGCAGTTGGGACAGGGGCTACGAGCAGTACTTC.

The chain carries TRBV29-1 and TRBJ1-2; D gene unclear. Germline V gives CDR1 SQVTM, CDR2 ANQGSEA. The V and J ends lost 7 bases and 4 bases respectively, with 16 bases between them. The CDR3 is made up of 13 amino acids. CDR3 region: CSAAGAAIYGYTF. The CDR3 DNA sequence: TGCAGCGCAGCTGGCGCAGCCATCTATGGCTACACCTTC.

The chain uses TRBV20-1 and TRBJ1-2, with D tentatively TRBD1 (6 bases). Trimming took 0 bases from V and 5 from J, leaving 16 bases between them. Per the germline V gene, CDR1 is DFQATT and CDR2 is SNEGSKA (reference sequence). The CDR3 totals 15 residues. The CDR3 region is CSARDPWGANYGYTF. The CDR3 coding sequence is TGCAGTGCTAGAGATCCGTGGGGGGCCAATTATGGCTACACCTTC.

The genes are TRBV7-3 and TRBJ2-1, with D perhaps TRBD1 or TRBD2 (5 bases each). The J call is in doubt because the DNA end fits TRBJ2-5 better. Germline V CDR1 and CDR2: SGHTA, FQGTGA. CDR3 length equals 15 residues. The chain's CDR3 is CASSSSGTWGETQYF. The CDR3 DNA reads TGTGCCAGCAGCTCATCCGGGACCTGGGGGGAGACCCAGTACTTC.

On this clonotype: An end of the junction differs from the germline gene, which may be a read error. The rearrangement links TRBV9 to TRBJ2-1, with D perhaps being TRBD1 or TRBD2 (5 bases each). CDR1 and CDR2 (germline): SGDLS, YYNGEE. The CDR3 runs 15 residues. The CDR3 nucleotides are TGTTCCAGCAGCGAGGGGACCGAACCTTACAATGAGCAGTTCTTC. Translation: CSSSEGTEPYNEQFF.

This clonotype was detected only a few times. The rearrangement uses TRBV19 and TRBJ1-6; maybe TRBD1 (5 bases). V dropped 6 bases and J dropped 5 bases, with 8 bases sitting between them. This CDR3 is 13 amino acids long. CDR1 and CDR2 (germline): LNHDA, SQIVND (reference sequence). The CDR3: CASSSRDNSPLHF. CDR3 sequence (DNA): TGTGCCAGTAGCTCCAGGGATAATTCACCCCTCCACTTT.

The chain links TRBV29-1 to TRBJ2-1; the match to TRBD2 covers 10 bases. With 8 bases clipped from V and 4 bases from J, the junction kept 8 bases outside the gene matches. CDR1 is SQVTM, CDR2 ANQGSEA, per germline. This CDR3 region has 14 residues. The CDR3 nucleotides are TGCAGCATTAGGGTAGCGGGGGGATACAATGAGCAGTTCTTC. It encodes CSIRVAGGYNEQFF.

The rearrangement uses TRBV19 and TRBJ2-7; tentatively, D is TRBD1 (5 bases). The CDR3 contains 12 residues. Trimming pared 5 bases from V and 6 bases from J, leaving 11 bases between. Germline V lookup: CDR1 LNHDA, CDR2 SQIVND (reference sequence). The CDR3, as DNA: TGTGCCAGTAGTCCCCCCAGGGCCGAGCAGTACTTC. Its protein is CASSPPRAEQYF.

The V gene is TRBV25-1, the J gene TRBJ2-5; weak D call: TRBD1 (6 bases). The germline V and J ends were trimmed by 6 bases and 5 bases, with 22 bases remaining between them. CDR1 MGHDK and CDR2 SYGVNS come from the germline V gene. The CDR3 is 16 amino acids. The DNA of the CDR3 is TGTGCCAGCAGCAAAACAGGGTTTAGGGGATATGAGACCCAGTACTTC. Its translation: CASSKTGFRGYETQYF.

Worth noting for this clonotype: Since a much larger clone is just one base distant, this may be a read error. J is TRBJ1-1 and V is TRBV27; the match to TRBD1 covers 7 bases. The germline CDR1 and CDR2 sequences are MNHEY and SMNVEV (reference sequence). Unmatched junction bases numbered 9, after V lost 2 bases and J lost 0 bases. This CDR3 is built from 17 residues. This CDR3 reads CASSLTQGTELNTEAFF. The CDR3 DNA reads TGTGCCAGCAGTTTAACGCAGGGGACAGAGCTGAACACTGAAGCTTTCTTT.

The chain has TRBV11-2 and TRBJ1-4, with D perhaps TRBD1 (5 bases). CDR1 is SGHAT and CDR2 is FQNNGV in the germline V gene. V lost 0 bases and J 7 bases, leaving 12 bases between the germline ends. The CDR3 spans 15 residues. CDR3 DNA sequence: TGTGCCAGCAGCTTAGATGGTTTTGGGACTGAAAAACTGTTTTTT. This sequence encodes CASSLDGFGTEKLFF.

This chain uses TRBV5-1 with TRBJ2-7; 7 bases agree with TRBD1. V shed 0 bases and J 5 bases; nucleotides not matched to a gene: 5. Germline V gene lookup returns CDR1 SGHRS and CDR2 YFSETQ. There are 14 residues in the CDR3. The DNA for the CDR3 is TGCGCCAGCAGCTTGGGACAGGGAAGTCACGAGCAGTACTTC. Translation gives CASSLGQGSHEQYF.

As to this clonotype: This sequence may be a read error, since a much larger clone differs from it by one base. This rearrangement joins TRBV6-4 to TRBJ1-1, with D perhaps TRBD1 (5 bases). The CDR3 is 12 residues long. Germline V gene data show CDR1 as MRHNA and CDR2 as SNTAGT. The CDR3 DNA reads as TGTGCCGGCAGGGTAAAAGACACTGAAGCTTTCTTT. Its protein is CAGRVKDTEAFF.

This clonotype has only a few counts. This rearrangement joins TRBV20-1 to TRBJ2-7; 12 bases fit TRBD2. CDR3 size: 15 residues. The germline V gene encodes CDR1 DFQATT and CDR2 SNEGSKA (reference sequence). The J segment lost 3 bases and the V segment lost 3 bases, leaving 6 bases of the junction unmatched. CDR3 protein: CSARGLAGPDYEQYF. CDR3 nucleotide sequence: TGCAGTGCTAGGGGACTAGCGGGTCCCGACTACGAGCAGTACTTC.

This clonotype occurred a few times. J is TRBJ2-7 and V is TRBV20-1; 9 bases align to TRBD1. Trimming took 5 bases from V and 5 from J; bases not matched to a gene: 4. The CDR3 runs to 12 residues. Germline V lookup: CDR1 DFQATT, CDR2 SNEGSKA (reference sequence). In nucleotides, the CDR3 is TGCAGTGCTCAGGGACAGGGCCACGAGCAGTACTTC. This translates into CSAQGQGHEQYF.

The sample holds a few counts of this clonotype. V gene TRBV7-8 combines with J gene TRBJ2-7, with D maybe TRBD1 (6 bases). V was shortened by 1 base and J by 3 bases, with 19 bases between the two germline ends. Germline V gene data show CDR1 as SGHVS and CDR2 as FQNEAQ. The CDR3 sequence is 17 residues long. In DNA, the CDR3 is TGTGCCAGCAGCTTAGGCCCCGCGCTGGACAGCGACTACGAGCAGTACTTC. Translating it yields CASSLGPALDSDYEQYF.

The chain carries TRBV12-3 or TRBV12-4 and TRBJ2-5, with TRBD1 as a possible D gene (5 bases). This CDR3 region has 13 residues. V lost 1 base to trimming and J lost 13 bases, with 16 bases between them. The CDR3 bases are TGTGCCAGCAGTTTAGGGGTCTCCCTAGGGGCGTACTTC. Its protein is CASSLGVSLGAYF.

As to this clonotype: The junction does not match germline at one end; this may be a read error. The chain has TRBV2 and TRBJ1-2; D not certain. Germline V CDR1 and CDR2: SNHLY, FYNNEI. The CDR3 extends over 13 amino acids. Here the CDR3 reads CTSSESGIYGYTF. DNA for the CDR3: TGTACCAGCAGTGAAAGCGGGATATATGGCTACACCTTC.

Of note for this clonotype: A much more abundant neighbour one base away suggests this may be a read error. The genes are TRBV29-1 and TRBJ2-1; TRBD1 aligns across 9 bases. The germline gives CDR1 SQVTM, CDR2 ANQGSEA. CDR3 length: 15 amino acids. Here the CDR3 reads CSVEDNRGLINEQLF. In DNA form, the CDR3 reads TGCAGCGTTGAAGACAACAGGGGGCTTATCAATGAGCAGCTCTTC.

The gene calls are TRBV7-2 and TRBJ2-7; D uncertain. This CDR3 is built from 11 residues. Germline CDR1 and CDR2: SGHTA and FQGNSA. Deletions cut 1 base from V and 5 bases from J, with 3 bases between. The CDR3 DNA reads as TGTGCCAGCAGCTTAGTCCACGAGCAGTACTTC. It codes for CASSLVHEQYF.

The gene calls are TRBV20-1 and TRBJ1-1, with D possibly matching TRBD1 (5 bases). Germline-derived CDR1 and CDR2 are DFQATT and SNEGSKA (reference sequence). This CDR3 has 13 amino acids. CDR3 sequence (DNA): TGCAGCGGACCCGGGACTGTGAACACTGAAGCTTTCTTT. Amino acid sequence: CSGPGTVNTEAFF.

This clonotype was seen more than once but under ten times. V gene TRBV7-9 combines with J gene TRBJ2-5, with 8 bases aligning to TRBD2. The V gene end was trimmed by 2 bases and the J gene end by 5 bases; junction bases not matched to a gene: 4. Germline V gene lookup returns CDR1 SEHNR and CDR2 FQNEAQ (reference sequence). CDR3 size: 14 residues. The CDR3, as DNA: TGTGCCAGCAGCTTAAGCGGGAGTTGGGAGACCCAGTACTTC. This sequence encodes CASSLSGSWETQYF. Together with reference TRBV7-9 and TRBJ2-5, the CDR3 gives the full variable domain: DTGVSQNPRHKITKRGQNVTFRCDPISEHNRLYWYRQTLGQGPEFLTYFQNEAQLEKSRLLSDRFSAERPKGSFSTLEIQRTEQGDSAMYLCASSLSGSWETQYFGPGTRLLVL.

The chain carries TRBV27 and TRBJ2-3, with no clear D. The V end lost 3 bases, the J end lost 2 bases, and 12 bases lay between the germline ends. CDR1 and CDR2 (germline): MNHEY, SMNVEV (reference sequence). This CDR3 comprises 15 residues. CDR3 DNA sequence: TGTGCCAGCAGTTTCAGTCCTCAAGCCACAGATACGCAGTATTTT. This gives the protein CASSFSPQATDTQYF.